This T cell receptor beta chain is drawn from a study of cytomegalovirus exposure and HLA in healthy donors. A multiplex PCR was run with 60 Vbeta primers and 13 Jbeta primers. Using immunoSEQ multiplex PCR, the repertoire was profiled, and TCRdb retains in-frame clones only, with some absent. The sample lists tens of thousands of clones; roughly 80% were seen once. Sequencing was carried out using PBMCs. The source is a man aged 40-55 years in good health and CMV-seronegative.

CDR3 DNA: TGTGCCAGCAGCTTAGAATATTACAATGAGCAGTTCTTC. It yields the protein CASSLEYYNEQFF. This chain connects TRBV11-3 to TRBJ2-1; D remains unclear. Trimming removed 0 bases from V and 4 bases from J, with 4 bases in between. The CDR3 has 13 amino acids. In germline, CDR1 is SGHNT, CDR2 YENEEA.